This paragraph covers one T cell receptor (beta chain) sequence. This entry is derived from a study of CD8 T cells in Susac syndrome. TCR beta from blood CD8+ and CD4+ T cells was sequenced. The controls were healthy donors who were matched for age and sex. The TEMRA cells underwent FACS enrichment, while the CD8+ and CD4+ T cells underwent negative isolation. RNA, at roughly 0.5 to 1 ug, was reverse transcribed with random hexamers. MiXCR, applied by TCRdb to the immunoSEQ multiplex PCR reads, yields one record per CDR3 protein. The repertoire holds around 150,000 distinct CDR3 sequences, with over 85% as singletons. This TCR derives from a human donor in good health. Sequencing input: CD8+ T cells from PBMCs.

Here the CDR3 DNA reads TGTGCCAGCAGCTCCCCGGGCAGGGTCCGGGGCTATGGCTACACCTTC. This encodes CASSSPGRVRGYGYTF. The gene calls are TRBV7-9 and TRBJ1-2, with D tentatively TRBD1 (5 bases). CDR3 size: 16 residues. Trimming took off 4 bases at V and 4 bases at J, with 19 bases between the two ends. Germline V CDR1 and CDR2: SEHNR, FQNEAQ (reference sequence).